The 3 T cell receptor beta chains presented below share a single source sample, sequenced in a study of T cells after yellow fever vaccination. TCRdb re-analysed the 5' RACE reads in MiXCR, keeping a single row per CDR3 protein. Of hundreds of thousands of distinct CDR3 sequences detected, approximately 8% appear once; the ten largest clones hold 15% to 20%. The sample was PBMCs, taken approximately 47 days after the first yellow fever vaccination. The receptors stem from a young man who received the YFV17D yellow fever vaccine.

The gene calls are TRBV5-4 and TRBJ2-3, with D perhaps TRBD2 (6 bases). Trimming cost V 0 bases and J 4 bases, with 9 bases left between them. CDR1 SGHNT and CDR2 YYREEE come from the germline V gene (reference sequence). The CDR3 consists of 14 residues. Written as DNA, the CDR3 is TGTGCCAGCAGCTTGGGTGGGACTGCAGATACGCAGTATTTT. Translation gives CASSLGGTADTQYF. The full variable domain, completed using reference TRBV5-4 and TRBJ2-3, is ETGVTQSPTHLIKTRGQQVTLRCSSQSGHNTVSWYQQALGQGPQFIFQYYREEENGRGNFPPRFSGLQFPNYSSELNVNALELDDSALYLCASSLGGTADTQYFGPGTRLTVL.

The V and J genes are TRBV18 and TRBJ2-1; tentatively, D is TRBD1 (5 bases). V was pared by 6 bases and J by 1 base, with 10 bases between. The CDR3 contains 14 residues. The germline gives CDR1 KGHSH, CDR2 LQKENI. The CDR3 DNA reads TGTGCCAGCTCGAAGGGGAAGTCCTACAATGAGCAGTTCTTC. Translating gives CASSKGKSYNEQFF.

The chain employs TRBV7-2 and TRBJ2-7; weak D call: TRBD1 (5 bases). Trimming stripped 3 bases from V and 2 bases from J, with 14 bases between. The CDR3 covers 15 residues. Germline lookup yields CDR1 SGHTA and CDR2 FQGNSA. CDR3 bases: TGTGCCAGCAGCTTTCTGGCAGGGCTGACCTACGAGCAGTACTTC. Amino acid sequence: CASSFLAGLTYEQYF.